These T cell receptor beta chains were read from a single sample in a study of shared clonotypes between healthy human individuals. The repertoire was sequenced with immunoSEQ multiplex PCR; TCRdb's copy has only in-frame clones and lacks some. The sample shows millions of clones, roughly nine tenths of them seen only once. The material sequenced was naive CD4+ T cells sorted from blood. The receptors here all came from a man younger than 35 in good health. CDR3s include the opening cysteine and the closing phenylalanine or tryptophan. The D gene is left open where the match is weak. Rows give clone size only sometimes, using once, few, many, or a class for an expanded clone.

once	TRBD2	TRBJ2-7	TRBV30	CAWSPGTSGRAYEQYF	TGTGCCTGGAGTCCCGGGACTAGCGGGCGAGCCTACGAGCAGTACTTC
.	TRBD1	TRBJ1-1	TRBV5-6	CASSLGQGAALTEAFF	TGTGCCAGCAGCTTGGGGCAGGGGGCGGCCCTCACTGAAGCTTTCTTT
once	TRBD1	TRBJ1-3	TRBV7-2	CASSAGQGAKGNTIYF	TGTGCCAGCAGCGCGGGACAGGGGGCAAAAGGAAACACCATATATTTT
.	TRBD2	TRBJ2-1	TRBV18	CASSPGLAGNNEQFF	TGTGCCAGCTCACCGGGGCTAGCGGGGAACAATGAGCAGTTCTTC
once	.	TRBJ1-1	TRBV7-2	CASSGRKNTEAFF	TGTGCCAGCAGCGGCAGGAAGAACACTGAAGCTTTCTTT
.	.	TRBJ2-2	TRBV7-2	CASSLGRGELFF	TGTGCCAGCAGCTTAGGAAGAGGGGAGCTGTTTTTT
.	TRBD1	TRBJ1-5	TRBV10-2	CASRMGQENQPQHF	TGCGCCAGCAGGATGGGACAGGAGAATCAGCCCCAGCATTTT
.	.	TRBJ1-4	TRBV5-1	CASSLEGGEKLFF	TGCGCCAGCAGCTTAGAAGGGGGAGAAAAACTGTTTTTT
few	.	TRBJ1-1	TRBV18	CASSPPLDTEAFF	TGTGCCAGCTCACCACCGTTGGACACTGAAGCTTTCTTT
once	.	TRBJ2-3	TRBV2	CASSEVDSTDTQYF	TGTGCCAGCAGTGAAGTTGACAGCACAGATACGCAGTATTTT
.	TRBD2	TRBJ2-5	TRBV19	CASTPAGGTSGTQYF	TGTGCCAGTACGCCGGCGGGGGGGACCTCAGGGACCCAGTACTTC
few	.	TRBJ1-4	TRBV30	CAWSGYKEKLFF	TGTGCCTGGAGTGGGTATAAAGAAAAACTGTTTTTT
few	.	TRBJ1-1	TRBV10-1	CASSQQGANTEAFF	TGCGCCAGCAGTCAACAGGGTGCGAACACTGAAGCTTTCTTT
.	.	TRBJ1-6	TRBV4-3	CASSQGQDSSPLHF	TGCGCCAGCAGCCAAGGACAAGACAGTTCACCCCTCCACTTT
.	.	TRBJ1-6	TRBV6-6	CASSWNSPLHF	TGTGCCAGCAGTTGGAATTCACCCCTCCACTTT
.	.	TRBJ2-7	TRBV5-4	CASSPLGGNYEQYF	TGTGCCAGCAGCCCCCTAGGGGGAAATTACGAGCAGTACTTC
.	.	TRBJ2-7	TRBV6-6	CASSYDRAYEQYF	TGTGCCAGCAGTTACGACAGAGCTTACGAGCAGTACTTC
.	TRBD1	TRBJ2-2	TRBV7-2	CASSEGQGATGELFF	TGTGCCAGCAGCGAAGGACAGGGGGCTACCGGGGAGCTGTTTTTT
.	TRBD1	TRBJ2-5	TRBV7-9	CASSLFLTGELETQYF	TGTGCCAGCAGCTTATTCTTGACAGGGGAATTGGAGACCCAGTACTTC
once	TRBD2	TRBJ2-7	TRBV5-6	CASSLGTSGRVLSYEQYF	TGTGCCAGCAGCTTGGGGACTAGCGGGAGAGTTCTCTCCTACGAGCAGTACTTC
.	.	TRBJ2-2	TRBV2	CASSGPGKNTGELFF	TGTGCCAGCAGTGGGCCGGGAAAGAACACCGGGGAGCTGTTTTTT
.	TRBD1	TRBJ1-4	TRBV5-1	CASSQVTGGGEKLFF	TGCGCCAGCAGCCAAGTGACAGGGGGAGGCGAAAAACTGTTTTTT
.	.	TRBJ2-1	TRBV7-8	CASSFLGVSGGDEQFF	TGTGCCAGCAGCTTCCTGGGCGTCAGTGGAGGGGATGAGCAGTTCTTC
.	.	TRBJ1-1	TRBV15	CATSRDLGGNTEAFF	TGTGCCACCAGCAGAGATCTGGGGGGGAACACTGAAGCTTTCTTT
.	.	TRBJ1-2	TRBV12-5	CASGPGSGGYTF	TGTGCTAGTGGCCCAGGGTCAGGGGGCTACACCTTC
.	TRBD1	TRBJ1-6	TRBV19	CASSIVWTGDNSPLHF	TGTGCCAGTAGTATAGTGTGGACAGGGGACAATTCACCCCTCCACTTT
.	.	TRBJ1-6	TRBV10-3	CASDTRASKNSPLHF	TGTGCCTCGGATACCCGGGCCTCGAAAAATTCACCCCTCCACTTT
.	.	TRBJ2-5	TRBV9	CASKRPGNVWTQYF	TGTGCCAGCAAGCGGCCAGGGAACGTCTGGACCCAGTACTTC
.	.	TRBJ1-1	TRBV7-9	CASSLGAGAGTEAFF	TGTGCCAGCAGCCTAGGGGCAGGGGCTGGGACTGAAGCTTTCTTT
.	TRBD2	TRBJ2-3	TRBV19	CASSRGITGGSVRVGGTDTQYF	TGTGCCAGTAGTAGGGGTATAACGGGAGGATCGGTAAGAGTTGGGGGAACAGATACGCAGTATTTT
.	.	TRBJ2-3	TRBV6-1	CASSLNNWDTQYF	TGTGCCAGCAGTCTAAACAACTGGGATACGCAGTATTTT
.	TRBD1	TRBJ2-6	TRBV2	CASSEGGQGPGANVLTF	TGTGCCAGCAGTGAAGGAGGACAGGGGCCTGGGGCCAACGTCCTGACTTTC
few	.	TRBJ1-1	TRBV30	CAWMGRRNTEAFF	TGTGCCTGGATGGGTCGGAGGAACACTGAAGCTTTCTTT
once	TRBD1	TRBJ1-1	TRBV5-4	CASSPPPGQGATEAFF	TGTGCCAGCAGCCCTCCGCCGGGACAGGGTGCCACTGAAGCTTTCTTT
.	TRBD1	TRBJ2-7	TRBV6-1	CASSGPTGTLGEQYF	TGTGCCAGCAGTGGACCGACAGGGACACTGGGCGAGCAGTACTTC
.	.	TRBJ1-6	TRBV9	CASSATSGEGSPLHF	TGTGCCAGCAGCGCTACCAGTGGGGAGGGATCACCCCTCCACTTT
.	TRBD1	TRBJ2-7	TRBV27	CASSLLGQGARNEQYF	TGTGCCAGCAGTTTATTGGGACAGGGGGCGCGAAACGAGCAGTACTTC
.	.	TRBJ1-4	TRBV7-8	CASSPMGSATNEKLFF	TGTGCCAGCAGCCCCATGGGCAGCGCAACTAATGAAAAACTGTTTTTT
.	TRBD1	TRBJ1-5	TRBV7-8	CASSLIQGGSYSNQPQHF	TGTGCCAGCAGCTTAATCCAGGGGGGGTCCTATAGCAATCAGCCCCAGCATTTT
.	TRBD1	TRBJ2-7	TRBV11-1	CASSYGQAREQYF	TGTGCCAGCAGCTACGGACAGGCTCGCGAGCAGTACTTC
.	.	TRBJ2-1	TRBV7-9	CASSTSWGRTYNEQFF	TGTGCCAGCAGCACTAGCTGGGGACGGACGTACAATGAGCAGTTCTTC
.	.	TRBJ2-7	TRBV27	CASSSGERFYEQYF	TGTGCCAGCAGTTCAGGGGAAAGATTTTACGAGCAGTACTTC
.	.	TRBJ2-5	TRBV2	CASRQDGVSQETQYF	TGTGCCAGCAGACAGGACGGGGTTAGTCAAGAGACCCAGTACTTC
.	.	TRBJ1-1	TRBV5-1	CASSLGHTNTEAFF	TGCGCCAGCAGCTTGGGTCATACGAACACTGAAGCTTTCTTT
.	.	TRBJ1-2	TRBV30	CAWSGRSYTF	TGTGCCTGGAGCGGTAGGAGCTACACCTTC
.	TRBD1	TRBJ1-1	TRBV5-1	CASSHGTGLMNTEAFF	TGCGCCAGCAGCCACGGGACAGGGTTAATGAACACTGAAGCTTTCTTT
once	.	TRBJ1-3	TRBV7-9	CASSLTGNTIYF	TGTGCCAGCAGCCTGACTGGAAACACCATATATTTT
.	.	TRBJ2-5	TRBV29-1	CSGGEGSSETQYF	TGCAGCGGGGGAGAGGGATCTTCGGAGACCCAGTACTTC
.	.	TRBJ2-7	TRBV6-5	CASSYSVAGVQEQYF	TGTGCCAGCAGTTACTCCGTGGCAGGGGTCCAGGAGCAGTACTTC
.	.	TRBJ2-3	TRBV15	CATSRDQTIQAQYF	TGTGCCACCAGCAGGGATCAGACGATACAGGCGCAGTATTTT
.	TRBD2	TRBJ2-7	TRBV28	CASSPDSGGAEEQYF	TGTGCCAGCAGTCCAGATAGCGGGGGGGCGGAAGAGCAGTACTTC
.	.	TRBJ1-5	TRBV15	CATSRDKGNQPQHF	TGTGCCACCAGCAGAGATAAGGGGAATCAGCCCCAGCATTTT